Listed below are T cell receptor beta chains from one sample, sequenced in a study of T cell responses to AZD1222 COVID-19 vaccine. This table comes from immunoSEQ multiplex PCR, and its TCRdb copy is limited to in-frame clones, with some not included. Of about 93,000 clones listed, 65% to 90% are singletons. Here the sequenced sample was peripheral blood, taken on day 0 of AZD1222 vaccination. These receptor sequences come from an adult in good health. Both conserved end residues are part of each CDR3. D genes are given only for firm matches. The listing skips clone size in some rows; elsewhere it reads once, few, many or a size class.

CDR3aa: CASSLGFTAYNEQFF; CDR3nt: TGTGCCAGCAGCTTAGGGTTTACCGCCTACAATGAGCAGTTCTTC; j_gene: TRBJ2-1; d_gene: -; abundance: -; v_gene: TRBV7-3; len: 15
CDR3aa: CASSPWAGKEKLFF; CDR3nt: TGTGCCAGCTCACCATGGGCAGGGAAAGAAAAACTGTTTTTT; j_gene: TRBJ1-4; d_gene: -; abundance: once; v_gene: TRBV18; len: 14
CDR3aa: CASSLVTSGAYEQYF; CDR3nt: TGTGCCAGCAGCTTAGTAACTAGCGGGGCTTACGAGCAGTACTTC; j_gene: TRBJ2-7; d_gene: TRBD2; abundance: -; v_gene: TRBV7-2; len: 15
CDR3aa: CASSAGQGLNEQYF; CDR3nt: TGTGCCAGCTCAGCGGGACAGGGTTTAAACGAGCAGTACTTC; j_gene: TRBJ2-7; d_gene: TRBD1; abundance: -; v_gene: TRBV18; len: 14
CDR3aa: CASSPMAGGRSYEQYF; CDR3nt: TGTGCCAGCAGTCCGATGGCCGGAGGGAGGTCCTACGAGCAGTACTTC; j_gene: TRBJ2-7; d_gene: -; abundance: -; v_gene: TRBV28; len: 16
CDR3aa: CASRGRGGTGELFF; CDR3nt: TGTGCCAGCAGGGGAAGAGGGGGGACCGGGGAGCTGTTTTTT; j_gene: TRBJ2-2; d_gene: -; abundance: -; v_gene: TRBV6-4; len: 14
CDR3aa: CASSSRQGTYEQYF; CDR3nt: TGTGCCAGCAGCTCACGACAGGGTACCTACGAGCAGTACTTC; j_gene: TRBJ2-7; d_gene: TRBD1; abundance: few; v_gene: TRBV11-1; len: 14
CDR3aa: CASSLGTLGDQPQHF; CDR3nt: TGTGCCAGCAGTCTAGGGACGTTAGGCGATCAGCCCCAGCATTTT; j_gene: TRBJ1-5; d_gene: -; abundance: -; v_gene: TRBV27; len: 15
CDR3aa: CASSWWTGSSYNEQFF; CDR3nt: TGCGCCAGCAGCTGGTGGACAGGGAGCTCCTACAATGAGCAGTTCTTC; j_gene: TRBJ2-1; d_gene: TRBD1; abundance: -; v_gene: TRBV5-1; len: 16
CDR3aa: CASISDKNTEAFF; CDR3nt: TGTGCCAGCATCTCGGACAAGAACACTGAAGCTTTCTTT; j_gene: TRBJ1-1; d_gene: -; abundance: -; v_gene: TRBV12-3/TRBV12-4; len: 13
CDR3aa: CASSEAPAAGELFF; CDR3nt: TGTGCCAGCAGTGAAGCCCCTGCTGCCGGGGAGCTGTTTTTT; j_gene: TRBJ2-2; d_gene: -; abundance: once; v_gene: TRBV6-4; len: 14
CDR3aa: CASSTVDQPQHF; CDR3nt: TGTGCCAGCAGCACAGTAGATCAGCCCCAGCATTTT; j_gene: TRBJ1-5; d_gene: -; abundance: -; v_gene: TRBV7-8; len: 12
CDR3aa: CATTLTGTGSYEQYF; CDR3nt: TGTGCCACTACCTTAACCGGGACAGGGTCCTACGAGCAGTACTTC; j_gene: TRBJ2-7; d_gene: TRBD1; abundance: -; v_gene: TRBV19; len: 15
CDR3aa: CASSLGLAGDGYEQYF; CDR3nt: TGTGCCAGCAGCTTAGGATTAGCGGGAGACGGCTACGAGCAGTACTTC; j_gene: TRBJ2-7; d_gene: TRBD2; abundance: -; v_gene: TRBV7-9; len: 16
CDR3aa: CASSWQGNQPQHF; CDR3nt: TGTGCCAGTAGTTGGCAGGGAAATCAGCCCCAGCATTTT; j_gene: TRBJ1-5; d_gene: -; abundance: -; v_gene: TRBV19; len: 13
CDR3aa: CASSLTGTDNYGYTF; CDR3nt: TGTGCCAGCAGCTTAACCGGAACCGATAACTATGGCTACACCTTC; j_gene: TRBJ1-2; d_gene: -; abundance: -; v_gene: TRBV7-3; len: 15
CDR3aa: CASSQDPLSYEQYF; CDR3nt: TGTGCCAGCAGCCAAGACCCCCTTAGCTACGAGCAGTACTTC; j_gene: TRBJ2-7; d_gene: -; abundance: -; v_gene: TRBV14; len: 14
CDR3aa: CSASPGLAQFNTGELFF; CDR3nt: TGCAGTGCTAGTCCGGGACTAGCGCAATTTAACACCGGGGAGCTGTTTTTT; j_gene: TRBJ2-2; d_gene: TRBD2; abundance: once; v_gene: TRBV20-1; len: 17
CDR3aa: CASNGQGNTIYF; CDR3nt: TGTGCCAGCAACGGACAAGGAAACACCATATATTTT; j_gene: TRBJ1-3; d_gene: -; abundance: -; v_gene: TRBV11-3; len: 12
CDR3aa: CSVGENEQFF; CDR3nt: TGCAGCGTAGGGGAGAATGAGCAGTTCTTC; j_gene: TRBJ2-1; d_gene: -; abundance: -; v_gene: TRBV29-1; len: 10
CDR3aa: CASSTYSPLHF; CDR3nt: TGTGCCAGCAGTACCTATTCACCCCTCCACTTT; j_gene: TRBJ1-6; d_gene: -; abundance: few; v_gene: TRBV2; len: 11
CDR3aa: CASSGLQSPNGYTF; CDR3nt: TGTGCCAGCAGCGGACTGCAAAGCCCTAATGGCTACACCTTC; j_gene: TRBJ1-2; d_gene: -; abundance: -; v_gene: TRBV9; len: 14